This T cell receptor beta chain was captured by sequencing in a study of cytomegalovirus exposure and HLA in healthy donors. The germline gives CDR1 LGHNT, CDR2 FRNRAP. The V segment lost 5 bases and the J segment 4 bases; nucleotides outside the gene matches: 3. CDR3 length equals 15 residues. This PCR relied on a set of 60 Vbeta primers and 13 Jbeta primers. The repertoire was sequenced with immunoSEQ multiplex PCR; TCRdb's copy has only in-frame clones and lacks some. The sample includes about 82,000 clones, approximately 70% seen only once; the top ten take just over 8%. This receptor was obtained from a man between 60 and 70 years old in good health and CMV-seronegative. V is TRBV12-5 and J is TRBJ2-1; the match to TRBD2 covers 12 bases. Sequencing used PBMCs. The CDR3 nucleotides are TGTGCTAGTGGTCAGACTAGCGGGGGTTACAATGAGCAGTTCTTC. This encodes CASGQTSGGYNEQFF.